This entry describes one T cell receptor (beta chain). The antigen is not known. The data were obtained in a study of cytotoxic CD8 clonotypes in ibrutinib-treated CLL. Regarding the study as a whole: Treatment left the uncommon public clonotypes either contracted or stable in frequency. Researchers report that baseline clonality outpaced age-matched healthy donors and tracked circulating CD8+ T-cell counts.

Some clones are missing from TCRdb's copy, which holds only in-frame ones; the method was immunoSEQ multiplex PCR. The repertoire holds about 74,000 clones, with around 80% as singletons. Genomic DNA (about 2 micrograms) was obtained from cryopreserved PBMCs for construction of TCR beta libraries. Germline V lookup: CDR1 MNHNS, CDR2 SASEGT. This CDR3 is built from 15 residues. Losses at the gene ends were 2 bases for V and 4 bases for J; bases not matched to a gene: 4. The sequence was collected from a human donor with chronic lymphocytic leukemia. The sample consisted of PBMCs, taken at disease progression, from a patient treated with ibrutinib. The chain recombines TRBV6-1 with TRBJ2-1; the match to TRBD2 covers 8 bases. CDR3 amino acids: CASSEYRGRYNEQFF. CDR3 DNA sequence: TGTGCCAGCAGTGAATACCGCGGGAGGTACAATGAGCAGTTCTTC.